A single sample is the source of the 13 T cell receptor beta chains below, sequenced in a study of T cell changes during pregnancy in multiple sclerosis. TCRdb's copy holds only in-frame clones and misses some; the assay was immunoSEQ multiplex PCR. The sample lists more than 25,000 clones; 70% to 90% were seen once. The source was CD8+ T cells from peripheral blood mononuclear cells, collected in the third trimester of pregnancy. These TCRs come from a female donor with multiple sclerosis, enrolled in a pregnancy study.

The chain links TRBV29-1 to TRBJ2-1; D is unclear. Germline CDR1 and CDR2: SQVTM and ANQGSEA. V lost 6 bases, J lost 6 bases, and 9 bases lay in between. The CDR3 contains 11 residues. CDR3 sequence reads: CSVPYSNEQFF. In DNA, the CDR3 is TGCAGCGTCCCATATAGCAATGAGCAGTTCTTC.

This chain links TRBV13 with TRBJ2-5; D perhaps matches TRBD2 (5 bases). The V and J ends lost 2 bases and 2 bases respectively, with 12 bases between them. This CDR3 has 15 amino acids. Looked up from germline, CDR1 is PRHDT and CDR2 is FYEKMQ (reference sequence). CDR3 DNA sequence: TGTGCCAGCAGCTTAAAGGGTGGAGGACAAGAGACCCAGTACTTC. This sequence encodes CASSLKGGGQETQYF.

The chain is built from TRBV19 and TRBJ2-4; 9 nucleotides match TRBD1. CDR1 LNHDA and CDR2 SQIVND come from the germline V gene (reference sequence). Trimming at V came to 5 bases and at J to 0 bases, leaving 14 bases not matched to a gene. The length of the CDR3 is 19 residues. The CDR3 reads CASSVSRDRAFLAKNIQYF. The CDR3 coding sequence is TGTGCCAGTAGTGTATCCCGGGACAGGGCCTTCCTAGCCAAAAACATTCAGTACTTC.

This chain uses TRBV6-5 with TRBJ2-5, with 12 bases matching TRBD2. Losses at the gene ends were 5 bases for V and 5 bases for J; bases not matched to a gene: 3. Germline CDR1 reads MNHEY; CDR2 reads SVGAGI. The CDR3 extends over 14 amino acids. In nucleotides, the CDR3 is TGTGCCAGCAGTCTAGCGGGGGGGCCGGAGACCCAGTACTTC. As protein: CASSLAGGPETQYF.

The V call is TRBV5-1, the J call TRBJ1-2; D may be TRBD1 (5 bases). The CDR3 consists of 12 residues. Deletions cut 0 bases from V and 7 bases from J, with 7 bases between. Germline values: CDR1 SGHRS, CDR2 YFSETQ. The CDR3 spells CASSLAGRGYTF. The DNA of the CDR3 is TGCGCCAGCAGCTTGGCAGGGCGTGGCTACACCTTC.

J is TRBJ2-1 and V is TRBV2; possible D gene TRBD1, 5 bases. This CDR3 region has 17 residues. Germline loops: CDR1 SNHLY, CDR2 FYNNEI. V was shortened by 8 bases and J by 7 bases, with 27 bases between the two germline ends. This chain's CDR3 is CASPIPRGRVSQNEQFF. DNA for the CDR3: TGTGCCAGCCCAATCCCTAGGGGCAGGGTGAGCCAGAATGAGCAGTTCTTC.

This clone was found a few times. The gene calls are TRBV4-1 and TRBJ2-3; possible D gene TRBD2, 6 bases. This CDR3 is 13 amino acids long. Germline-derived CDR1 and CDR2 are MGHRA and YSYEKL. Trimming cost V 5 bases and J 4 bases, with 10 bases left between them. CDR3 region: CASSSPGADTQYF. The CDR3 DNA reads TGCGCCAGCAGCTCTCCGGGGGCAGATACGCAGTATTTT.

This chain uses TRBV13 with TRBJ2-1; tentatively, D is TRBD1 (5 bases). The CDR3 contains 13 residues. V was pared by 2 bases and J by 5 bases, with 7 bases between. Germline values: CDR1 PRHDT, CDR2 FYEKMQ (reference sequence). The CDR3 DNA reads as TGTGCCAGCAGCTTACAGGGAAACAATGAGCAGTTCTTC. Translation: CASSLQGNNEQFF.

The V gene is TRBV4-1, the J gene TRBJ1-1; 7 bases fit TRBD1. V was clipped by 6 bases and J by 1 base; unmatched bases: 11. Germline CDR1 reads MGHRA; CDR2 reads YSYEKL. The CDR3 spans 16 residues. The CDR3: CASSPLGQGENTEAFF. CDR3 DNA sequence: TGCGCCAGCAGTCCATTGGGCCAGGGGGAGAACACTGAAGCTTTCTTT.

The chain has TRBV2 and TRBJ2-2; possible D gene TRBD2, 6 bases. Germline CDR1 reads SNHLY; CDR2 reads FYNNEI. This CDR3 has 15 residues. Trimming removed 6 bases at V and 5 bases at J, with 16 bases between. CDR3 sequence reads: CASSTPGLQTGELFF. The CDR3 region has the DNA TGTGCCAGCAGCACCCCGGGACTCCAAACCGGGGAGCTGTTTTTT.

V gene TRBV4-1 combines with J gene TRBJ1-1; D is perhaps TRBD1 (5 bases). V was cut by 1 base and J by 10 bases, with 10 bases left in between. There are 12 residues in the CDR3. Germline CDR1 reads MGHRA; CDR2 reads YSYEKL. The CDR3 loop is CASSQAGLGAFF. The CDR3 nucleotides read TGCGCCAGCAGCCAAGCAGGGCTCGGAGCTTTCTTT.

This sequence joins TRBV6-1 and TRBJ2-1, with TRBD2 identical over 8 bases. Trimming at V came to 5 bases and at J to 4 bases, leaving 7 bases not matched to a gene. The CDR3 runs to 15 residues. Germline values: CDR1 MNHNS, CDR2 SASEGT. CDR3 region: CASSKLADPYNEQFF. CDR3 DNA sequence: TGTGCCAGCAGTAAACTAGCGGACCCATACAATGAGCAGTTCTTC.

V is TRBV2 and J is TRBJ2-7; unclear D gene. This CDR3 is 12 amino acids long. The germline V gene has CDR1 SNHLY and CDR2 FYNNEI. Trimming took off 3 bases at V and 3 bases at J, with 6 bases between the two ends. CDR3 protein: CASSDPVYEQYF. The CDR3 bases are TGTGCCAGCAGTGACCCCGTCTACGAGCAGTACTTC.